A selection of T cell receptor beta chains follows, all from one sample in a study of shared T cell receptors in the human thymus. Here immunoSEQ multiplex PCR was the method, and the copy in TCRdb shows in-frame clones only, minus some. The sample yields hundreds of thousands of clones, 70% to 90% seen once. These data were also reused for a study on human thymus T cells.

Input material: thymocytes. These TCRs come from a girl under two years old with a congenital heart defect. Both conserved end residues are part of each CDR3. The D gene is left open where the match is weak. Clone size appears in some rows only: once, few, many, or a class for an expanded clone.

D	J	V	size	DNA	CDR3
.	TRBJ1-5	TRBV6-1	.	TGTGCCAGCAGTGAAGCAGGGTTCGGGCGGGGTACGGGCAATCAGCCCCAGCATTTT	CASSEAGFGRGTGNQPQHF
.	TRBJ1-5	TRBV2	.	TGTGCCAGCAGTGACTACCCCGGGAATCAGCCCCAGCATTTT	CASSDYPGNQPQHF
TRBD1	TRBJ2-5	TRBV9	.	TGTGCCAGCAGCCCCACCCGGACAGGCCAAGAGACCCAGTACTTC	CASSPTRTGQETQYF
.	TRBJ2-3	TRBV12-5	.	TGTGCTAGTGGTTTGGTACAGCAGGGGAGCACAGATACGCAGTATTTT	CASGLVQQGSTDTQYF
.	TRBJ2-3	TRBV18	.	TGTGCCAGCTCACCACGGGTTCCAGGGTGGCGCACAGATACGCAGTATTTT	CASSPRVPGWRTDTQYF
TRBD1	TRBJ1-1	TRBV4-3	.	TGCGCCAGCAGCCGCTCGGGACAGGGAAAGAACACTGAAGCTTTCTTT	CASSRSGQGKNTEAFF
TRBD2	TRBJ2-1	TRBV29-1	.	TGCAGCGTTGAAGTGGATGTAGCGGGGGACTCATCCAATGAGCAGTTCTTC	CSVEVDVAGDSSNEQFF
TRBD2	TRBJ2-1	TRBV4-1	once	TGCGCCAGCAGCCAAGATTCGGTACTAGCGGGGCTGAACAATGAGCAGTTCTTC	CASSQDSVLAGLNNEQFF
TRBD2	TRBJ2-7	TRBV28	.	TGTGCCAGCAGTTTAATGGGACTAGCGGGGCTCGAAACCTACGAGCAGTACTTC	CASSLMGLAGLETYEQYF
TRBD2	TRBJ2-3	TRBV13	.	TGTGCCAGCAGCCAAGATCGGACTAGAAAGACCACAGATACGCAGTATTTT	CASSQDRTRKTTDTQYF
TRBD1	TRBJ2-7	TRBV7-9	once	TGTGCCAGCACCGTATGGACAGGGAGCTCCTACGAGCAGTACTTC	CASTVWTGSSYEQYF
TRBD1	TRBJ1-6	TRBV5-4	.	TGTGCCAGCAGCCCCACCGGGACAGGGGGTCAAGGGTCCTATAATTCACCCCTCCACTTT	CASSPTGTGGQGSYNSPLHF
.	TRBJ2-1	TRBV13	.	TGTGCCAGCAGCTTAGCGGTTTCCTACAATGAGCAGTTCTTC	CASSLAVSYNEQFF